Below, 24 T cell receptor beta chains from the same sample are listed, as sequenced in a study of vaccination and CD4 T cells after COVID-19. A single record per CDR3 protein comes from TCRdb applying MiXCR to the PCR reads. This sample has about 18,000 distinct CDR3 sequences, with less than 65% found just once. The sequencing used CD4+ T cells from blood, collected after SARS-CoV-2 vaccination. The receptors originated from a human donor who had recovered from COVID-19.

This clonotype was seen only a few times. CDR3 loop: CATSRDFTGSDGYTF. DNA of the CDR3: TGTGCCACCAGCAGAGACTTCACAGGGTCGGATGGCTACACCTTC. The rearrangement links TRBV15 to TRBJ1-2; a weak D match, TRBD1 (6 bases). Trimming stripped 0 bases from V and 6 bases from J, with 14 bases between. Germline values: CDR1 LNHNV, CDR2 YYDKDF (reference sequence). The CDR3 spans 15 residues.

The CDR3 protein is CASSLFAGNQPQHF. The CDR3, as DNA: TGTGCCAGCAGTTTATTTGCAGGGAATCAGCCCCAGCATTTT. This chain connects TRBV27 to TRBJ1-5, with D possibly matching TRBD1 (5 bases). The length of the CDR3 is 14 residues. V lost 1 base to trimming and J lost 4 bases, with 8 bases between them. Germline V lookup: CDR1 MNHEY, CDR2 SMNVEV (reference sequence).

The rearrangement joins TRBV6-1 to TRBJ2-7; no firm D call. With 5 bases removed from V and 0 bases from J, the gap between germline ends came to 8 bases. The CDR3 spans 13 residues. Looked up from germline, CDR1 is MNHNS and CDR2 is SASEGT. CDR3: CASSKQSSYEQYF. The CDR3 nucleotides are TGTGCCAGCAGTAAACAGAGCTCCTACGAGCAGTACTTC.

This sequence joins TRBV7-2 and TRBJ2-2; D may be TRBD1 (7 bases). Between the trimmed V and J ends, which lost 4 bases and 3 bases, there was a span of 12 bases. The germline V gene encodes CDR1 SGHTA and CDR2 FQGNSA. The CDR3 is 15 residues long. The CDR3 DNA sequence: TGTGCCAGCAGCTACAGGGGAGGAGACACCGGGGAGCTGTTTTTT. Translating it yields CASSYRGGDTGELFF.

The chain couples TRBV18 to TRBJ1-5; no firm D call. Per the germline V gene, CDR1 is KGHSH and CDR2 is LQKENI. This CDR3 is built from 15 residues. Trimming took 3 bases from V and 1 from J, leaving 10 bases between them. The CDR3 sequence is CASSPDRLSNQPQHF. For the CDR3, the DNA is TGTGCCAGCTCACCCGATAGACTCAGCAATCAGCCCCAGCATTTT. Full variable domain (remainder filled in from reference TRBV18 and TRBJ1-5): NAGVMQNPRHLVRRRGQEARLRCSPMKGHSHVYWYRQLPEEGLKFMVYLQKENIIDESGMPKERFSAEFPKEGPSILRIQQVVRGDSAAYFCASSPDRLSNQPQHFGDGTRLSIL.

About this clonotype itself: Mismatch with germline at one junction end may stem from a read error. The chain couples TRBV7-9 to TRBJ1-3, with a possible D match to TRBD1 (5 bases). The CDR3 has 13 amino acids. Germline V gives CDR1 SEHNR, CDR2 FQNEAQ (reference sequence). For the CDR3, the DNA is TGTGCCAGCAGCTCCGAGAGGGGAAACGCCATATATTTT. This sequence encodes CASSSERGNAIYF.

The chain combines TRBV20-1 with TRBJ2-7; 11 bases align to TRBD1. Germline-derived CDR1 and CDR2 are DFQATT and SNEGSKA (reference sequence). This CDR3 contains 13 residues. V lost 6 bases to trimming and J lost 5 bases; unmatched junction nucleotides: 6. CDR3 bases: TGCAGTGCCGGACAGGGGGCCCACGACGAGCAGTACTTC. This encodes CSAGQGAHDEQYF.

The chain couples TRBV5-1 to TRBJ2-5; 7 bases are a match to TRBD2. Trimming cost V 7 bases and J 4 bases; bases outside gene matches: 10. The CDR3 is 14 amino acids. Germline V gene sequence: CDR1 SGHRS, CDR2 YFSETQ. CDR3 sequence reads: CASGREGRGETQYF. CDR3 bases: TGCGCCAGCGGGAGGGAGGGCCGGGGAGAGACCCAGTACTTC.

This sequence joins TRBV5-6 and TRBJ2-5, with TRBD2 as a possible D gene (5 bases). CDR3 size: 14 residues. CDR1 and CDR2 from the germline V gene are SGHDT and YYEEEE. The V end lost 0 bases, the J end lost 5 bases, and 11 bases lay between the germline ends. CDR3 DNA: TGTGCCAGCAGCTTGGTTGGACTGGGGGAGACCCAGTACTTC. Translation: CASSLVGLGETQYF.

This clonotype was detected only a few times. V gene TRBV20-1 combines with J gene TRBJ2-3; 8 bases fit TRBD2. The CDR3 length is 16 residues. Trimming removed 0 bases from V and 1 base from J; junction bases left unmatched: 6. Germline CDR1 and CDR2: DFQATT and SNEGSKA (reference sequence). In DNA, the CDR3 is TGCAGTGCTAGAGATGCCGGGAGGGCCGGCACAGATACGCAGTATTTT. Translated: CSARDAGRAGTDTQYF.

This chain links TRBV7-6 with TRBJ2-3; 10 bases fit TRBD2. Looked up from germline, CDR1 is SGHVS and CDR2 is FNYEAQ. V gave up 0 bases and J gave up 0 bases; unmatched junction bases: 0. The CDR3 covers 16 residues. The chain's CDR3 is CASSLATSGSTDTQYF. The CDR3 region has the DNA TGTGCCAGCAGCTTAGCGACTAGCGGGAGCACAGATACGCAGTATTTT. Complete variable domain (other parts from reference TRBV7-6 and TRBJ2-3): GAGVSQSPRYKVTKRGQDVALRCDPISGHVSLYWYRQALGQGPEFLTYFNYEAQQDKSGLPNDRFSAERPEGSISTLTIQRTEQRDSAMYRCASSLATSGSTDTQYFGPGTRLTVL.

The chain employs TRBV24-1 and TRBJ1-1; D uncertain. Per germline, CDR1 KGHDR and CDR2 SFDVKD. The CDR3 loop spans 11 amino acids. Trimming left V 12 bases short and J 8 bases short, with 15 bases between. This CDR3 is CAPGVGREAFF. Written as DNA, the CDR3 is TGTGCCCCTGGGGTGGGCCGAGAAGCTTTCTTT.

This chain links TRBV5-1 with TRBJ2-1; 12 bases map to TRBD2. Trimming took 7 bases from V and 8 from J; bases not matched to a gene: 7. From germline, CDR1 is SGHRS and CDR2 YFSETQ. The CDR3 loop spans 14 amino acids. CDR3 bases: TGCGCCAGCGGGCTAGCGGGAGGGTACGATGAGCAGTTCTTC. Protein product: CASGLAGGYDEQFF.

CDR3 region: CAWRVPHRGLNTEAFF. The CDR3 DNA follows: TGTGCCTGGAGGGTACCCCACAGGGGTCTGAACACTGAAGCTTTCTTT. V and J are TRBV30 and TRBJ1-1; 7 bases fit TRBD1. This CDR3 spans 16 amino acids. V trimming: 3 bases; J trimming: 0 bases; junction bases outside the gene matches: 10. Germline V gives CDR1 GTSNPN, CDR2 SVGIG (reference sequence). Complete variable domain (other parts from reference TRBV30 and TRBJ1-1): SQTIHQWPATLVQPVGSPLSLECTVEGTSNPNLYWYRQAAGRGLQLLFYSVGIGQISSEVPQNLSASRPQDRQFILSSKKLLLSDSGFYLCAWRVPHRGLNTEAFFGQGTRLTVV.

The rearrangement uses TRBV11-3 and TRBJ2-1, with D uncertain. The CDR3 has 15 residues. Germline CDR1 is SGHNT and CDR2 is YENEEA. V was cut by 1 base and J by 8 bases, with 15 bases left in between. DNA for the CDR3: TGTGCCAGCAGCTTAGGCGCTCTAGGGTCGGATGAGCAGTTCTTC. Its translation: CASSLGALGSDEQFF.

As to this clonotype: At one end, the junction sequence differs from germline, possibly due to a read error. The V and J genes are TRBV15 and TRBJ1-2; D not certain. This CDR3 spans 12 amino acids. Germline CDR1 and CDR2: LNHNV and YYDKDF (reference sequence). The CDR3 loop reads CATSRDSGRRLF. The CDR3 nucleotides are TGTGCCACCAGCAGAGATAGCGGGCGGCGGCTCTTC.

V gene TRBV28 combines with J gene TRBJ2-1, with D possibly being TRBD2 (5 bases). With 6 bases removed from V and 2 bases from J, the gap between germline ends came to 14 bases. The CDR3 runs to 15 residues. CDR1 is MDHEN, CDR2 SYDVKM, per germline. CDR3 in amino acids: CASRNGGRAYNEQFF. CDR3 in DNA: TGTGCCAGCAGGAACGGAGGTCGGGCCTACAATGAGCAGTTCTTC.

This sequence joins TRBV6-1 and TRBJ2-2, with 7 bases that match TRBD2. Looked up from germline, CDR1 is MNHNS and CDR2 is SASEGT. This CDR3 has 13 residues. After removal of 7 bases from V and 3 bases from J, the junction contained 2 bases not matched to a gene. The CDR3 region is CASMAGDTGELFF. The DNA of the CDR3 is TGTGCCAGCATGGCGGGAGACACCGGGGAGCTGTTTTTT.

V gene TRBV6-1 combines with J gene TRBJ2-3, with TRBD2 matching 10 bases. With V trimmed by 7 bases and J by 2 bases, 6 bases remained unmatched. The CDR3 consists of 15 residues. Per germline, CDR1 MNHNS and CDR2 SASEGT. DNA for the CDR3: TGTGCCAGCAAGAGACTAGCGGGCTACACAGATACGCAGTATTTT. This encodes CASKRLAGYTDTQYF.

This chain connects TRBV30 to TRBJ2-3; the match to TRBD2 covers 9 bases. CDR3 length: 15 amino acids. CDR1 and CDR2 (germline): GTSNPN, SVGIG (reference sequence). V lost 4 bases to trimming and J lost 9 bases; unmatched junction nucleotides: 14. CDR3 sequence: CAWIPLREGLGTQYF. The CDR3 nucleotides read TGTGCCTGGATACCTTTGCGGGAGGGGCTAGGCACGCAGTATTTT. Together with reference TRBV30 and TRBJ2-3, the CDR3 gives the full variable domain: SQTIHQWPATLVQPVGSPLSLECTVEGTSNPNLYWYRQAAGRGLQLLFYSVGIGQISSEVPQNLSASRPQDRQFILSSKKLLLSDSGFYLCAWIPLREGLGTQYFGPGTRLTVL.

The rearrangement joins TRBV12-3 or TRBV12-4 to TRBJ2-2; 10 bases are shared with TRBD2. J was trimmed by 7 bases and V by 1 base; bases with no gene match: 15. The CDR3 has 19 amino acids. Written as DNA, the CDR3 is TGTGCCAGCAGTTTAGATTCCTGGGTGGCTAGCGGGAGAGACGGGGAGCTGTTTTTT. It yields the protein CASSLDSWVASGRDGELFF.

The chain carries TRBV14 and TRBJ2-2; TRBD1 might be the D (5 bases). V gave up 4 bases and J gave up 3 bases, with 9 bases separating them. The CDR3 is 14 residues long. Germline CDR1 and CDR2: SGHDN and FVKESK. CDR3 bases: TGTGCCAGCAGCCGTCGCAGGGACACCGGGGAGCTGTTTTTT. As protein: CASSRRRDTGELFF.

The chain combines TRBV21-1 with TRBJ2-7. TRBV21-1 is assigned pseudogene status. This CDR3 contains 11 residues. The CDR3, as DNA: TGTGCCGGTACCATGGTCTACGAGCAGTACTTC. Protein sequence: CAGTMVYEQYF.

The J gene is TRBJ2-3, the V gene TRBV21-1; the table's D call, TRBD2, has no DNA check behind it. TRBV21-1 is marked as a pseudogene. The length of the CDR3 is 18 residues. The CDR3 DNA follows: TGTGCCAGCAGCAAAGGGGAGCTCTTAGCGGGAGAAGAAGATACGCAGTATTTT. Protein: CASSKGELLAGEEDTQYF.